Listed below are T cell receptor beta chains from one sample, sequenced in a study of shared clonotypes between healthy human individuals. The table came from immunoSEQ multiplex PCR; TCRdb's copy has only in-frame clones and leaves some out. Of over a million clones listed, 95% to 99% are singletons. Sample: naive CD4+ T cells sorted from blood. Receptor source: a young man in good health. The CDR3 runs from the conserved cysteine through the conserved F or W. The D gene is left open where the match is weak. Only part of the rows carry a size: once, few, many, or a class if the clone is expanded.

TGTGCCAGCGGGTCCCGGAGGGGCGCGATTGATACGCAGTATTTT CASGSRRGAIDTQYF NA TRBV2 NA TRBJ2-3
TGCGCCAGCAGTGAGCGGACAGTGAGCGGCGAGTACTTC CASSERTVSGEYF NA TRBV10-2 NA TRBJ2-7
TGTGCCAGCAGCAAATTAGGGGGAAACACCATATATTTT CASSKLGGNTIYF NA TRBV7-9 NA TRBJ1-3
TGTGCCAGCACCCCCCGGGGAGGGTGGAGTAATGAGCAGTTCTTC CASTPRGGWSNEQFF NA TRBV27 TRBD2 TRBJ2-1
TGTGCCAGCAGTTCCCGACTAGCGGGAGCCAATGAGCAGTTCTTC CASSSRLAGANEQFF NA TRBV27 TRBD2 TRBJ2-1
TGTGCCAGCAGCTTGTCAGGTTATGAGGAGACCCAGTACTTC CASSLSGYEETQYF NA TRBV27 NA TRBJ2-5
TGCAGCGTTGAAAAGGTTAGAGGGGCGTGGAACACTGAAGCTTTCTTT CSVEKVRGAWNTEAFF NA TRBV29-1 NA TRBJ1-1
TGTGCCAGCAGCTTAATTACTAGCGGGAGCGAGCAGTACTTC CASSLITSGSEQYF NA TRBV5-5 TRBD2 TRBJ2-7
TGTGCCAGCTCTACTGACAGGGGGCTTAACACTGAAGCTTTCTTT CASSTDRGLNTEAFF NA TRBV18 TRBD1 TRBJ1-1
TGCAGTGCTAGGGGGGAGGCTGAAGCTTTCTTT CSARGEAEAFF NA TRBV20-1 NA TRBJ1-1
TGCAGCGTTGACTCTAGCGGGAGAGTCACAGATACGCAGTATTTT CSVDSSGRVTDTQYF NA TRBV29-1 TRBD2 TRBJ2-3
TGTGCCACCAGCAGAGAAGGACTCCCTTCCTACGAGCAGTACTTC CATSREGLPSYEQYF NA TRBV15 NA TRBJ2-7
TGTGCCAGCAGCACCCGTAAGGCGGACACCGGGGAGCTGTTTTTT CASSTRKADTGELFF NA TRBV9 NA TRBJ2-2
TGTGCCAGTAGTATGTCGCGGCTCTCCTACGAGCAGTACTTC CASSMSRLSYEQYF once TRBV19 NA TRBJ2-7
TGCAGTGCCAGACGCATCTACGAGCAGTACTTC CSARRIYEQYF NA TRBV20-1 NA TRBJ2-7
TGTGCCAGCTCACCAGGCGGGGCAAGAGAGACCCAGTACTTC CASSPGGARETQYF NA TRBV18 NA TRBJ2-5
TGTGCCAGCAGCGTAGGTATGGGACTAGCGGGTATTGGTGAGCAGTTCTTC CASSVGMGLAGIGEQFF NA TRBV9 TRBD2 TRBJ2-1
TGTGCCAGCTCACCACTAGCGGGAGGTGTCTCCTACAATGAGCAGTTCTTC CASSPLAGGVSYNEQFF NA TRBV18 TRBD2 TRBJ2-1
TGTGCCAGCAGTTTACCGGGACAGCTGAACACTGAAGCTTTCTTT CASSLPGQLNTEAFF NA TRBV28 TRBD1 TRBJ1-1
TGTGCCAGCAGCTTAGGGACTAGCGGGAGTAAGGTGACCCAGTACTTC CASSLGTSGSKVTQYF NA TRBV11-2 TRBD2 TRBJ2-5
TGCGCCAGCAGCCAAGTCGGTCTAGCGGCCTACAATGAGCAGTTCTTC CASSQVGLAAYNEQFF NA TRBV4-1 TRBD2 TRBJ2-1
TGTGCCAGCAGGATTAGCGGGAGGGACACAGATACGCAGTATTTT CASRISGRDTDTQYF NA TRBV6-5 TRBD2 TRBJ2-3
TGTGCCATCTGCTCTGGGGGGGGATCCTACGAGCAGTACTTC CAICSGGGSYEQYF NA TRBV10-3 TRBD2 TRBJ2-7
TGTGCCAGCTCACCACCGGCGGCTAGCGGGAGGGCCTATAATGAGCAGTTCTTC CASSPPAASGRAYNEQFF NA TRBV18 TRBD2 TRBJ2-1
TGTGCTTCGAGACAGGACAATCAGCCCCAGCATTTT CASRQDNQPQHF NA TRBV28 NA TRBJ1-5
TGTGCCAGCAGTGCCGGGGGGACTGTGGGCTACACCTTC CASSAGGTVGYTF NA TRBV6-1 NA TRBJ1-2
TGTGCCAGCAGGGTCGTCTCAGGGGCTAGAGCTGAAGCTTTCTTT CASRVVSGARAEAFF NA TRBV25-1 NA TRBJ1-1
TGTGCCAGCAGTTTTTCAGGCGACTATGGCTACACCTTC CASSFSGDYGYTF NA TRBV27 NA TRBJ1-2
TGCGCCAGCAGCCCTGGCGCTAGCGGGAGTGTAGAGACCCAGTACTTC CASSPGASGSVETQYF NA TRBV5-1 TRBD2 TRBJ2-5
TGTGCCAGCAGCCCGGGCCCCTCCCGGTCGGCTAATGAAAAACTGTTTTTT CASSPGPSRSANEKLFF NA TRBV5-5 NA TRBJ1-4
TGTGCCAGTAGTACGCAGGGTAGCTATGGCTACACCTTC CASSTQGSYGYTF NA TRBV19 NA TRBJ1-2
TGTGCCAGCAGCTTAAAATCAAACACTGAAGCTTTCTTT CASSLKSNTEAFF once TRBV11-2 NA TRBJ1-1
TGTGCCAGCAGTTTAAGGGGCAGCACAGATACGCAGTATTTT CASSLRGSTDTQYF NA TRBV28 NA TRBJ2-3
TGTGCCAGCTCACCACTTGGGACAGGGGGCCGAAACACCATATATTTT CASSPLGTGGRNTIYF NA TRBV18 TRBD1 TRBJ1-3
TGTGCCAGCAGACCCGGGACCTCCTCCGACCTCCGGTACTTC CASRPGTSSDLRYF NA TRBV28 NA TRBJ2-7
TGTGCCAGAAGCTTGGGACTTCCACGGGATACGCAGTATTTT CARSLGLPRDTQYF NA TRBV5-3 NA TRBJ2-3
TGTGCCAGCAGCAGAACCCCCCGGGGGAACTATGGCTACACCTTC CASSRTPRGNYGYTF NA TRBV28 NA TRBJ1-2
TGTGCCAGCAGCGCATCCTGGCAGGGGGTGAACACTGAAGCTTTCTTT CASSASWQGVNTEAFF once TRBV9 TRBD1 TRBJ1-1
TGTGCCAGCAGTTTAATCCTAGCGGGAGCAGGAGGGGGGGAGCAGTTCTTC CASSLILAGAGGGEQFF NA TRBV28 TRBD2 TRBJ2-1
TGTGCCAGCAGCTCCGTAATAGCGGGAGGTTTAACTAAAGAGCAGTACTTC CASSSVIAGGLTKEQYF NA TRBV11-2 TRBD2 TRBJ2-7
TGTGCCAGCAGCTTATCTAGCGGGAGAACGGTAAATACGCAGTATTTT CASSLSSGRTVNTQYF NA TRBV5-6 TRBD2 TRBJ2-3
TGTGCCATCAGTGAGACAGGGAAGAACACTGAAGCTTTCTTT CAISETGKNTEAFF NA TRBV10-3 NA TRBJ1-1
TGTGCCGCAGGGGTGGGGGCGACTTACGAGCAGTACTTC CAAGVGATYEQYF NA TRBV10-3 NA TRBJ2-7
TGTGCCAGCAGCTTGGAGTGGACTACCCAAGAGACCCAGTACTTC CASSLEWTTQETQYF once TRBV5-4 NA TRBJ2-5
TGCAGCGTAGAGGGGTTCACTGAAGCTTTCTTT CSVEGFTEAFF NA TRBV29-1 NA TRBJ1-1
TGTGCCAGCATCCCCGTGAGGGGGCTCACTGAAGCTTTCTTT CASIPVRGLTEAFF once TRBV6-5 TRBD1 TRBJ1-1
TGTGCCAGTAGTTGGAACACGCTGTACCAAGAGACCCAGTACTTC CASSWNTLYQETQYF NA TRBV19 NA TRBJ2-5